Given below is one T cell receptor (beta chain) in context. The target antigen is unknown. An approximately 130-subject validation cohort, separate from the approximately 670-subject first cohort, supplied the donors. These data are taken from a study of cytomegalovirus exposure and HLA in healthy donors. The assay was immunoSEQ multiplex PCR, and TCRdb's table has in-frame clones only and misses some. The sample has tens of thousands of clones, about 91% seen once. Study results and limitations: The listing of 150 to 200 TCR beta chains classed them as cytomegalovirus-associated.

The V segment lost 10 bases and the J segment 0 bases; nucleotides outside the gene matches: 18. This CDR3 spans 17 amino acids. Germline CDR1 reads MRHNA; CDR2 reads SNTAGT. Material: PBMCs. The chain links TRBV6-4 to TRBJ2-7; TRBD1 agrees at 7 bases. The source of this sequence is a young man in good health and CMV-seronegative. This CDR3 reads CATLNWGTDLSSYEQYF. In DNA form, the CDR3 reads TGTGCCACTCTCAATTGGGGGACAGATTTGAGCTCCTACGAGCAGTACTTC.